These 22 T cell receptor beta chains came from one sample sequenced in a study of T cells in Graves' hyperthyroidism and ophthalmopathy. There were TCR beta CDR3 regions amplified from RNA transcripts. Using the HTBI primer set, a first-round RT-PCR was run on the TCR CDR3. TCRdb recomputed calls from the multiplex PCR reads with MiXCR, one row per CDR3 protein. This sample carries around 300,000 distinct CDR3 sequences, about 20% of them seen once, and the ten largest clones take around 60%. Sequences were obtained from blood. The receptor set was obtained from a man aged 25 to 40 with Graves' ophthalmopathy.

This clonotype was recorded many times. The rearrangement links TRBV28 to TRBJ2-5; tentative D call: TRBD2 (7 bases). Germline V gene lookup returns CDR1 MDHEN and CDR2 SYDVKM. V lost 5 bases to trimming and J lost 4 bases, with 26 bases between them. The CDR3 contains 18 residues. This chain's CDR3 is CASSAAEGGGSVLETQYF. The CDR3 coding sequence is TGTGCCAGCAGTGCCGCCGAGGGGGGCGGGAGCGTTTTAGAGACCCAGTACTTC.

This clonotype has a count of ten or more. The J gene is TRBJ2-5, the V gene TRBV12-3 or TRBV12-4; no clear D. The CDR3 length is 13 residues. V gave up 2 bases and J gave up 5 bases, with 9 bases separating them. DNA of the CDR3: TGTGCCAGCAGTTTAACGCAAGGGGAGACCCAGTACTTC. Its translation is CASSLTQGETQYF.

J is TRBJ1-4 and V is TRBV11-2; D is uncertain. There are 12 residues in the CDR3. Germline V lookup: CDR1 SGHAT, CDR2 FQNNGV. V lost 5 bases to trimming and J lost 8 bases, with 9 bases between them. CDR3 DNA: TGTGCCAGCAGCCAAGTGGCGGAAAAACTGTTTTTT. It codes for CASSQVAEKLFF.

This chain joins TRBV9 and TRBJ2-2; 8 bases fit TRBD2. CDR1 is SGDLS, CDR2 YYNGEE, per germline. Trimming at V came to 4 bases and at J to 1 base, leaving 12 bases not matched to a gene. The CDR3 has 18 residues. CDR3: CASSLPAGGRWNTGELFF. The CDR3 DNA reads as TGTGCCAGCAGCCTACCTGCGGGGGGTCGGTGGAACACCGGGGAGCTGTTTTTT.

This clonotype was seen at least ten times. The CDR3 region is CASSLKPGGVRGGSPLHF. CDR3 DNA sequence: TGTGCCAGCAGCTTAAAGCCCGGCGGGGTCAGGGGAGGTTCACCCCTCCACTTT. The gene calls are TRBV11-2 and TRBJ1-6, with a weak D call TRBD1 (6 bases). Trimming cost V 2 bases and J 9 bases, with 23 bases left between them. CDR3 length equals 18 residues. CDR1 is SGHAT and CDR2 is FQNNGV in the germline V gene.

The chain carries TRBV3-1 and TRBJ2-7; D possibly matches TRBD1 or TRBD2 (5 bases each). From germline, CDR1 is LGHDT and CDR2 YNNKEL (reference sequence). Trimming cost V 4 bases and J 7 bases, with 14 bases left between them. The CDR3 length is 13 residues. CDR3 bases: TGTGCCAGCAGCCGACTAACCCAGGGTGAGCAGTACTTC. Protein: CASSRLTQGEQYF.

On this clonotype: One base away lies a much larger clone, so this may be a sequencing read error. The chain is built from TRBV7-9 and TRBJ2-2; D is possibly TRBD2 (6 bases). The CDR3 contains 14 residues. Germline assignment: CDR1 SEHNR and CDR2 FQNEAQ (reference sequence). The CDR3 DNA follows: TGTGCCACCCAAACAACAGCGAACACCGGGGGGCTGTTTTTT. This sequence encodes CATQTTANTGGLFF.

The chain links TRBV11-2 to TRBJ1-6; 7 bases match TRBD1. The V and J ends lost 5 bases and 0 bases, in that order; junction bases with no gene match: 4. Germline V gene sequence: CDR1 SGHAT, CDR2 FQNNGV. The CDR3 sequence is 16 residues long. As DNA, the CDR3 is TGTGCCAGCAGCCAGGGGGGAAGCTCCTATAATTCACCCCTCCACTTT. It codes for CASSQGGSSYNSPLHF.

This chain links TRBV11-3 with TRBJ2-5; no clear D. This CDR3 comprises 12 residues. Germline CDR1 and CDR2: SGHNT and YENEEA. The V end was cut by 4 bases, the J end by 1 base, with 4 bases between. Here the CDR3 reads CASSYSQETQYF. Here the CDR3 DNA reads TGTGCCAGCAGCTACAGCCAAGAGACCCAGTACTTC.

There are many counts of this clonotype. The rearrangement uses TRBV6-1 and TRBJ1-1, with D unresolved. The CDR3 contains 11 residues. Germline V gene sequence: CDR1 MNHNS, CDR2 SASEGT. V was shortened by 6 bases and J by 5 bases, with 7 bases between the two germline ends. As DNA, the CDR3 is TGTGCCAGCAGAGAGGAGACTGAAGCTTTCTTT. Translating gives CASREETEAFF.

Only a few counts were recorded for this clonotype. The V gene is TRBV5-6, the J gene TRBJ2-7; D is possibly TRBD2 (6 bases). This CDR3 is 17 amino acids long. CDR1 is SGHDT, CDR2 YYEEEE, per germline. V was cut by 1 base and J by 4 bases, with 21 bases left in between. The CDR3 DNA is TGTGCCAGCAGCTTGTCCGCAGCGACGGGAGAACGGTACGAGCAGTACTTC. It is translated as CASSLSAATGERYEQYF.

The gene calls are TRBV7-9 and TRBJ2-1, with D possibly matching TRBD1 (5 bases). The germline V gene has CDR1 SEHNR and CDR2 FQNEAQ (reference sequence). The CDR3 has 11 residues. Trimming left V 5 bases short and J 12 bases short, with 11 bases between. DNA for the CDR3: TGTGCCAGCAGCATTGGACATGGGCAGTTCTTC. Its protein is CASSIGHGQFF.

This clonotype was seen a few times. This sequence joins TRBV19 and TRBJ2-1, with 12 nucleotides matching TRBD2. V lost 7 bases, J lost 6 bases, and 13 bases stayed unmatched. This CDR3 has 17 residues. In germline, CDR1 is LNHDA, CDR2 SQIVND (reference sequence). The CDR3 DNA follows: TGTGCCAGTACCGCACTAGCGGGAGGTTATAGTAGCAATGAGCAGTTCTTC. Protein product: CASTALAGGYSSNEQFF.

The chain carries TRBV12-3 or TRBV12-4 and TRBJ1-6, with unresolved D. With 2 bases removed from V and 15 bases from J, the gap between germline ends came to 14 bases. This CDR3 is built from 13 residues. CDR3 protein: CASSLQHPRVLHF. CDR3 nucleotide sequence: TGTGCCAGCAGTTTACAGCACCCCCGGGTCCTCCACTTT.

Many counts were recorded for this clonotype. J is TRBJ1-4 and V is TRBV30; the D gene is possibly TRBD1 (5 bases). Deletions cut 7 bases from V and 6 bases from J, with 18 bases between. The CDR3 runs 14 residues. Germline CDR1 reads GTSNPN; CDR2 reads SVGIG (reference sequence). The CDR3 loop reads CAFGGWGSDEKLFF. In DNA form, the CDR3 reads TGTGCCTTCGGGGGTTGGGGCTCAGATGAAAAACTGTTTTTT.

This clonotype appeared many times. The rearrangement links TRBV30 to TRBJ2-1, with D possibly being TRBD1 (6 bases). The CDR3 sequence is 12 residues long. V was pared by 4 bases and J by 8 bases, with 12 bases between. Germline-derived CDR1 and CDR2 are GTSNPN and SVGIG (reference sequence). CDR3 DNA: TGTGCCTGGAATAGGGGGAGTGATGAGCAGTTCTTC. Its translation is CAWNRGSDEQFF.

On this clonotype: A much larger clone differs by one base, so this may be a read error. The chain has TRBV28 and TRBJ2-7; 8 nucleotides align to TRBD2. With V trimmed by 7 bases and J by 4 bases, 12 bases remained unmatched. CDR1 is MDHEN, CDR2 SYDVKM, per germline. This CDR3 comprises 15 residues. CDR3 in amino acids: CASNGGLASGYEQYF. The DNA of the CDR3 is TGTGCCAGCAATGGGGGCCTGGCTAGCGGGTACGAGCAGTACTTC.

The gene calls are TRBV27 and TRBJ2-1; a weak D match, TRBD1 (6 bases). Between the trimmed V and J ends, which lost 7 bases and 4 bases, there was a span of 14 bases. Looked up from germline, CDR1 is MNHEY and CDR2 is SMNVEV (reference sequence). The CDR3 totals 14 residues. The CDR3 sequence: CASTRRGQYNEQFF. DNA for the CDR3: TGTGCCAGCACTCGAAGGGGACAATACAATGAGCAGTTCTTC.

This sequence joins TRBV6-1 and TRBJ2-4; D not resolved. Trimming removed 8 bases from V and 0 bases from J, with 26 bases in between. Germline V gene lookup returns CDR1 MNHNS and CDR2 SASEGT. There are 19 residues in the CDR3. The CDR3 bases are TGTGCCAGCCGGCCCAGGAATGAACACTTTGACCTAGCCAAAAACATTCAGTACTTC. As protein: CASRPRNEHFDLAKNIQYF.

This clonotype was found a few times. The chain has TRBV18 and TRBJ1-2, with TRBD1 identical over 10 bases. V gave up 5 bases and J gave up 4 bases; unmatched junction bases: 7. The germline V gene has CDR1 KGHSH and CDR2 LQKENI. This CDR3 has 15 amino acids. CDR3 loop: CASSNDRGQGYGYTF. Here the CDR3 DNA reads TGTGCCAGCTCAAATGACAGGGGGCAAGGCTATGGCTACACCTTC.

This clonotype came up a few times. The chain couples TRBV7-9 to TRBJ2-1; D is possibly TRBD2 (5 bases). The CDR3 loop spans 13 amino acids. Deletions cut 5 bases from V and 15 bases from J, with 20 bases between. CDR1 and CDR2 from the germline V gene are SEHNR and FQNEAQ (reference sequence). The DNA for the CDR3 is TGTGCCAGCAGCGTTCGGACTCAAGAAGGTCTGTTCTTC. Protein: CASSVRTQEGLFF.

This clonotype was counted ten times or more. The rearrangement joins TRBV5-1 to TRBJ1-1; the D gene is possibly TRBD1 (5 bases). The V end was cut by 5 bases, the J end by 1 base, with 12 bases between. Germline V CDR1 and CDR2: SGHRS, YFSETQ. The CDR3 is 14 residues long. The CDR3 sequence: CASSRDGTNTEAFF. In DNA form, the CDR3 reads TGCGCCAGCAGTAGGGACGGAACGAACACTGAAGCTTTCTTT.